The 8 T cell receptor beta chains reported below all come from one sample, sequenced in a study of technical replicates of blood from a handful of donors. Using immunoSEQ multiplex PCR, the repertoire was profiled, and TCRdb retains in-frame clones only, with some absent. The sample holds 60,000 to 90,000 clones, about 92% seen once. The sample was T cells isolated from PBMCs. Every receptor here comes from a human donor in good health.

The chain recombines TRBV30 with TRBJ1-5, with D possibly being TRBD1 (5 bases). Trimming shortened V by 5 bases and J by 0 bases, and 8 bases separated the two germline ends. Germline V lookup: CDR1 GTSNPN, CDR2 SVGIG (reference sequence). The CDR3 is 13 amino acids. In DNA, the CDR3 is TGTGCCTGGGGCAGGGCTAGCAATCAGCCCCAGCATTTT. This codes for CAWGRASNQPQHF.

The chain uses TRBV7-6 and TRBJ2-2; D might be TRBD1 (6 bases). The CDR3 sequence is 14 residues long. CDR1 SGHVS and CDR2 FNYEAQ come from the germline V gene. V dropped 5 bases and J dropped 7 bases, with 14 bases sitting between them. The CDR3 DNA sequence: TGTGCCAGCAGCCAATATAAGGGGGACGGGGAGCTGTTTTTT. Protein sequence: CASSQYKGDGELFF.

This chain uses TRBV9 with TRBJ1-5, with a weak D call TRBD1 (5 bases). This CDR3 contains 14 residues. The germline V and J ends were trimmed by 0 bases and 2 bases, with 6 bases remaining between them. Germline CDR1 is SGDLS and CDR2 is YYNGEE. The CDR3 is CASSVAGGNQPQHF. The CDR3 DNA is TGTGCCAGCAGCGTAGCGGGGGGCAATCAGCCCCAGCATTTT.

This chain uses TRBV7-2 with TRBJ2-1, with D perhaps matching TRBD1 (6 bases). Germline lookup yields CDR1 SGHTA and CDR2 FQGNSA. Trimming stripped 6 bases from V and 4 bases from J, with 10 bases between. This CDR3 is built from 13 residues. The CDR3 region is CASRLGQYNEQFF. In nucleotides, the CDR3 is TGTGCCAGCAGACTTGGACAGTACAATGAGCAGTTCTTC. The full variable domain, in which reference TRBV7-2 and TRBJ2-1 provide the parts outside the CDR3, is GAGVSQSPSNKVTEKGKDVELRCDPISGHTALYWYRQSLGQGLEFLIYFQGNSAPDKSGLPSDRFSAERTGGSVSTLTIQRTQQEDSAVYLCASRLGQYNEQFFGPGTRLTVL.

The CDR3 sequence: CARQPGQGPYSNQPQHF. CDR3 DNA sequence: TGCGCCCGCCAACCGGGACAGGGACCTTATAGCAATCAGCCCCAGCATTTT. This chain joins TRBV23-1 and TRBJ1-5, with 9 bases matching TRBD1. TRBV23-1 is identified as an open reading frame with a role that is uncertain. V was clipped by 11 bases and J by 0 bases; unmatched bases: 14. This CDR3 has 17 amino acids.

The chain uses TRBV11-3 and TRBJ2-1; D might be TRBD1 (7 bases). The CDR3 is 14 residues long. The germline V gene encodes CDR1 SGHNT and CDR2 YENEEA. Trimming cost V 1 base and J 8 bases, with 12 bases left between them. The CDR3 region is CASSLGQGGDEQFF. In DNA, the CDR3 is TGTGCCAGCAGCTTAGGGCAGGGGGGAGATGAGCAGTTCTTC.

This chain joins TRBV27 and TRBJ1-1; no clear D. The CDR3 extends over 13 amino acids. The germline V gene has CDR1 MNHEY and CDR2 SMNVEV (reference sequence). V was cut by 2 bases and J by 1 base, with 5 bases left in between. DNA for the CDR3: TGTGCCAGCAGTTTACGTAGGAACACTGAAGCTTTCTTT. Residues: CASSLRRNTEAFF.

The J gene is TRBJ2-1, the V gene TRBV4-3; D perhaps matches TRBD2 (5 bases). Between the trimmed V and J ends, which lost 0 bases and 4 bases, there was a span of 10 bases. Germline loops: CDR1 LGHNA, CDR2 YSLEER. The CDR3 has 15 residues. In DNA form, the CDR3 reads TGCGCCAGCAGCCAAGAAGACGGACTTTACAATGAGCAGTTCTTC. This codes for CASSQEDGLYNEQFF.